This T cell receptor (beta chain) emerged from a study of T cells in Graves' hyperthyroidism and ophthalmopathy. Amplification targeted TCR beta CDR3 regions from RNA transcripts. HTBI primers were used for first-round RT-PCR of the TCR CDR3. TCRdb reprocessed the multiplex PCR reads with MiXCR, giving one entry per CDR3 protein. The table lists 500,000 to 800,000 distinct CDR3 sequences, roughly 15% of them singletons. The study based diagnoses on clinical symptoms, serum thyroxine and TRAb, thyroid ultrasound and orbital computed tomography. Per the germline V gene, CDR1 is SQVTM and CDR2 is ANQGSEA. CDR3 length: 13 amino acids. Trimming pared 6 bases from V and 2 bases from J, leaving 14 bases between.

V is TRBV29-1 and J is TRBJ2-7, with a tentative D call TRBD2 (6 bases). The origin of this receptor is a woman in her fifties or sixties with Graves' ophthalmopathy. Material: blood. The chain's CDR3 is CSVSLADTYEQYF. Here the CDR3 DNA reads TGCAGCGTCTCATTAGCGGATACCTACGAGCAGTACTTC.